This TCR beta chain is drawn from a study of blood T cell repertoires in COVID-19. Germline CDR1 and CDR2: LNHDA and SQIVND (reference sequence). V dropped 1 base and J dropped 7; count of bases not matched to a gene: 6. The CDR3 covers 14 residues. The table lists this clone with a count of one. Produced via immunoSEQ multiplex PCR; TCRdb's table is partial and in-frame only. Of about 500,000 clones listed, around 87% are singletons. Participants were placed into cohorts based on the clinical history they reported. This receptor was identified in a woman between 18 and 29 years old who had recovered from COVID-19. Material for sequencing was PBMCs or T cells enriched from blood (not recorded which). The chain carries TRBV19 and TRBJ1-2; 7 nucleotides match TRBD1. The CDR3 protein is CASSIGGTAGGYTF. CDR3 DNA: TGTGCCAGTAGTATAGGCGGGACAGCAGGTGGCTACACCTTC.